The 14 T cell receptor beta chains below all came from one sample that was sequenced in a study of T cell changes during pregnancy in multiple sclerosis. The data were produced by immunoSEQ multiplex PCR, yet TCRdb's version contains in-frame clones alone and is incomplete. Of fewer than 70,000 clones listed, approximately 91% are singletons. Sequenced material: peripheral blood, taken in the third trimester of pregnancy. These receptors originate from a female donor with multiple sclerosis, enrolled in a pregnancy study.

The chain carries TRBV7-8 and TRBJ2-1; TRBD2 agrees at 12 bases. Unmatched junction bases numbered 7, after V lost 1 base and J lost 3 bases. CDR3 length: 18 residues. Germline assignment: CDR1 SGHVS and CDR2 FQNEAQ. CDR3 loop: CASSLGLAGGVHYNEQFF. CDR3 coding DNA: TGTGCCAGCAGCTTAGGGCTAGCGGGGGGGGTCCACTACAATGAGCAGTTCTTC. Full variable domain (outside the CDR3, taken from reference TRBV7-8 and TRBJ2-1): GAGVSQSPRYKVAKRGQDVALRCDPISGHVSLFWYQQALGQGPEFLTYFQNEAQLDKSGLPSDRFFAERPEGSVSTLKIQRTQQEDSAVYLCASSLGLAGGVHYNEQFFGPGTRLTVL.

V and J are TRBV4-1 and TRBJ2-1, with TRBD2 as a possible D gene (5 bases). Germline-derived CDR1 and CDR2 are MGHRA and YSYEKL. The V end lost 3 bases, the J end lost 2 bases, and 14 bases lay between the germline ends. CDR3 length: 16 amino acids. The CDR3 DNA sequence: TGCGCCAGCAGCCAGAGAGCGGCCCCTACCTACAATGAGCAGTTCTTC. Translation gives CASSQRAAPTYNEQFF.

The chain couples TRBV15 to TRBJ2-7; 10 bases fit TRBD1. CDR1 and CDR2 (germline): LNHNV, YYDKDF (reference sequence). With V trimmed by 2 bases and J by 4 bases, 5 bases remained unmatched. CDR3 size: 15 residues. The CDR3 protein is CATSRSRDRGYEQYF. The CDR3, as DNA: TGTGCCACCAGCAGATCCCGGGACAGGGGTTACGAGCAGTACTTC.

The J gene is TRBJ1-1, the V gene TRBV4-3; D possibly corresponds to TRBD1 (6 bases). Germline V gene data show CDR1 as LGHNA and CDR2 as YSLEER. This CDR3 contains 15 residues. The V and J ends lost 2 bases and 3 bases respectively, with 13 bases between them. The CDR3 loop reads CASSQLVTGYTEAFF. CDR3 DNA: TGCGCCAGCAGCCAACTAGTAACAGGGTACACTGAAGCTTTCTTT.

The chain recombines TRBV11-3 with TRBJ2-5, with unresolved D. Germline assignment: CDR1 SGHNT and CDR2 YENEEA. The V end was cut by 1 base, the J end by 3 bases, with 9 bases between. The CDR3 covers 14 residues. This CDR3 is CASSLGGFEETQYF. CDR3 nucleotides: TGTGCCAGCAGCTTAGGAGGCTTTGAAGAGACCCAGTACTTC.

The chain has TRBV2 and TRBJ2-7; D uncertain. The length of the CDR3 is 12 residues. With 1 base removed from V and 7 bases from J, the gap between germline ends came to 8 bases. In germline, CDR1 is SNHLY, CDR2 FYNNEI. The CDR3 nucleotides are TGTGCCAGCAGTGAAGGCTTTCGGGAGCAGTACTTC. Amino acid sequence: CASSEGFREQYF.

The chain couples TRBV14 to TRBJ1-2; unclear D gene. Trimming took off 0 bases at V and 1 base at J, with 3 bases between the two ends. Germline V gene data show CDR1 as SGHDN and CDR2 as FVKESK. The CDR3 is 13 residues long. CDR3 loop: CASSQDHNYGYTF. The DNA of the CDR3 is TGTGCCAGCAGCCAAGACCATAACTATGGCTACACCTTC.

The gene calls are TRBV5-5 and TRBJ2-3; possible D gene TRBD1, 6 bases. The CDR3 sequence is 14 residues long. V was clipped by 2 bases and J by 3 bases, with 10 bases between them. Germline V CDR1 and CDR2: SGHKS, YYEKEE (reference sequence). The CDR3 coding sequence is TGTGCCAGCAGCTTCAGGACAGAAACAGATACGCAGTATTTT. This gives the protein CASSFRTETDTQYF.

The chain uses TRBV5-4 and TRBJ1-1; D is perhaps TRBD1 (6 bases). In germline, CDR1 is SGHNT, CDR2 YYREEE (reference sequence). V shed 4 bases and J shed 5 bases, with 15 bases lying between them. The CDR3 covers 14 residues. For the CDR3, the DNA is TGTGCCAGCAGCAGGGAAACAGGGCGAACTGAAGCTTTCTTT. Translating gives CASSRETGRTEAFF.

The J gene is TRBJ1-6, the V gene TRBV4-3; possible D gene TRBD1, 5 bases. Germline-derived CDR1 and CDR2 are LGHNA and YSLEER. This CDR3 is built from 13 residues. Trimming took off 4 bases at V and 10 bases at J, with 11 bases between the two ends. The CDR3 coding sequence is TGCGCCAGCAGCCCCGTACAGGTATCACCCCTCCACTTT. It is translated as CASSPVQVSPLHF.

The J gene is TRBJ2-5, the V gene TRBV6-1; D might be TRBD2 (5 bases). Per germline, CDR1 MNHNS and CDR2 SASEGT. The V end lost 3 bases, the J end lost 4 bases, and 21 bases lay between the germline ends. The CDR3 is made up of 17 amino acids. CDR3 sequence: CASSDAGRLLVPETQYF. The CDR3 nucleotides are TGTGCCAGCAGTGACGCTGGTCGCCTACTAGTCCCAGAGACCCAGTACTTC.

V gene TRBV9 combines with J gene TRBJ1-4; 9 bases fit TRBD1. Germline assignment: CDR1 SGDLS and CDR2 YYNGEE. The V segment lost 4 bases and the J segment 6 bases; nucleotides outside the gene matches: 7. The CDR3 is 15 residues long. CDR3 in DNA: TGTGCCAGCAGCCCCCGGACAGGGGCGGATGAAAAACTGTTTTTT. Its translation: CASSPRTGADEKLFF.

This clone was detected a few times. The junction and the germline gene differ at one end; a read error may be behind it. This sequence joins TRBV7-9 and TRBJ1-1; the match to TRBD1 covers 7 bases. Germline V gene data show CDR1 as SEHNR and CDR2 as FQNEAQ (reference sequence). The CDR3 is made up of 14 amino acids. CDR3 coding DNA: TGTGCCAGCCGCTTAGCGCAGGGGGGAGGTGAAGCTTTCTTT. It specifies CASRLAQGGGEAFF.

This clone showed up just a few times. This chain connects TRBV6-1 to TRBJ2-7; D is perhaps TRBD1 (6 bases). CDR3 length equals 12 residues. V was cut by 8 bases and J by 6 bases, with 14 bases left in between. The V gene's germline CDR1 is MNHNS and CDR2 SASEGT. CDR3 sequence reads: CASGRAGVEQYF. CDR3 in DNA: TGTGCCAGCGGTCGGGCAGGGGTCGAGCAGTACTTC.